The 13 T cell receptor beta chains presented below share a single source sample, sequenced in a study of T-cell memory formation after mild COVID-19. TCRdb re-called the 5' RACE reads with MiXCR, one entry per CDR3 protein. The data contain about 540,000 distinct CDR3 sequences, about a fifth of them seen just once; the ten biggest clones take up approximately 12%. The material sequenced was PBMCs or a T cell subset sorted from them (not recorded which). These receptors originate from an adult woman who had mild COVID-19 (a few samples of this study predate the infection). Cell type and time point are not known.

The chain links TRBV6-5 to TRBJ2-7; the D call may be TRBD1 or TRBD2 (5 bases each). The germline CDR1 and CDR2 sequences are MNHEY and SVGAGI. The CDR3 totals 14 residues. The germline V and J ends were trimmed by 3 bases and 2 bases, with 11 bases remaining between them. CDR3 coding DNA: TGTGCCAGCAGTTATTATGGGGGAACCTACGAGCAGTACTTC. This codes for CASSYYGGTYEQYF.

CDR3 nucleotide sequence: TGTGCCAGCAGCCCCGAGATTGGGAGGCTATACTACGAGCAGTACTTC. This gives the protein CASSPEIGRLYYEQYF. The rearrangement links TRBV5-5 to TRBJ2-7, with D possibly matching TRBD2 (6 bases). Germline assignment: CDR1 SGHKS and CDR2 YYEKEE (reference sequence). The CDR3 covers 16 residues. Trimming removed 4 bases at V and 3 bases at J, with 20 bases between.

This clonotype has only a few counts. V usage is TRBV4-2 and J usage is TRBJ2-5; no clear D. Per germline, CDR1 LGHNA and CDR2 YNFKEQ. The CDR3 runs to 15 residues. The germline V and J ends were trimmed by 0 bases and 3 bases, with 11 bases remaining between them. CDR3 nucleotides: TGTGCCAGCAGCCAAGATTGGCGAATCGAAGAGACCCAGTACTTC. This gives the protein CASSQDWRIEETQYF.

CDR3 DNA sequence: TGTGCCACCAGCCGGACAGGTGGTAGTAATGGCTACACCTTC. It is translated as CATSRTGGSNGYTF. The chain has TRBV24-1 and TRBJ1-2; 7 positions agree with TRBD1. Germline V gene sequence: CDR1 KGHDR, CDR2 SFDVKD. This CDR3 contains 14 residues. The ends lost 7 bases at V and 6 bases at J; junction bases unmatched: 10.

The chain links TRBV5-5 to TRBJ2-3, with a possible D match to TRBD2 (5 bases). The CDR3 covers 14 residues. V was pared by 0 bases and J by 4 bases, with 9 bases between. Germline V gives CDR1 SGHKS, CDR2 YYEKEE (reference sequence). The CDR3: CASSLAEGADTQYF. The CDR3 bases are TGTGCCAGCAGCTTGGCCGAGGGAGCAGATACGCAGTATTTT.

J is TRBJ1-2 and V is TRBV5-1, with D perhaps TRBD1 (5 bases). The V end was cut by 0 bases, the J end by 2 bases, with 14 bases between. Germline-derived CDR1 and CDR2 are SGHRS and YFSETQ. This CDR3 region has 16 residues. CDR3 in DNA: TGCGCCAGCAGCTTGGCCATCGGGACGGTGAACTATGGCTACACCTTC. This sequence encodes CASSLAIGTVNYGYTF. Full variable domain (outside the CDR3, taken from reference TRBV5-1 and TRBJ1-2): KAGVTQTPRYLIKTRGQQVTLSCSPISGHRSVSWYQQTPGQGLQFLFEYFSETQRNKGNFPGRFSGRQFSNSRSEMNVSTLELGDSALYLCASSLAIGTVNYGYTFGSGTRLTVV.

The chain uses TRBV4-1 and TRBJ2-7; 7 positions agree with TRBD1. The length of the CDR3 is 15 residues. V dropped 4 bases and J dropped 0; count of bases not matched to a gene: 6. Germline lookup yields CDR1 MGHRA and CDR2 YSYEKL. The CDR3 protein is CASSLTGTDSYEQYF. The CDR3 coding sequence is TGCGCCAGCAGCCTCACCGGGACAGACTCCTACGAGCAGTACTTC.

In its sample, this clonotype was seen a few times. V is TRBV11-2 and J is TRBJ2-7; possible D gene TRBD1, 6 bases. Trimming took off 5 bases at V and 2 bases at J, with 13 bases between the two ends. This CDR3 is built from 14 residues. CDR1 is SGHAT and CDR2 is FQNNGV in the germline V gene. The CDR3 nucleotides read TGTGCCAGCAGCACCAGGCCAGGGGCCTACGAGCAGTACTTC. As protein: CASSTRPGAYEQYF. Drawing the rest from reference TRBV11-2 and TRBJ2-7, the complete variable domain is EAGVAQSPRYKIIEKRQSVAFWCNPISGHATLYWYQQILGQGPKLLIQFQNNGVVDDSQLPKDRFSAERLKGVDSTLKIQPAKLEDSAVYLCASSTRPGAYEQYFGPGTRLTVT.

V gene TRBV5-1 combines with J gene TRBJ2-2; 9 bases line up with TRBD1. Germline CDR1 is SGHRS and CDR2 is YFSETQ. Unmatched junction bases numbered 8, after V lost 2 bases and J lost 6 bases. The CDR3 has 16 residues. Here the CDR3 DNA reads TGCGCCAGCAGCTTTAAACAGGGGGCTATCGCCGGGGAGCTGTTTTTT. Translating gives CASSFKQGAIAGELFF.

Here the CDR3 reads CASSQTGDNEQFF. CDR3 coding DNA: TGTGCCAGCAGCCAGACAGGGGACAATGAGCAGTTCTTC. The rearrangement joins TRBV4-2 to TRBJ2-1; 8 bases map to TRBD1. There are 13 residues in the CDR3. J lost 5 bases, V lost 3 bases, and 0 bases had no gene match. CDR1 is LGHNA and CDR2 is YNFKEQ in the germline V gene.

This clonotype has just a few counts. J is TRBJ2-7 and V is TRBV4-1; D could derive from TRBD1 or TRBD2 (5 bases each). Trimming pared 0 bases from V and 2 bases from J, leaving 8 bases between. Germline V lookup: CDR1 MGHRA, CDR2 YSYEKL. The CDR3 loop spans 14 amino acids. Here the CDR3 reads CASSQERGPYEQYF. Here the CDR3 DNA reads TGCGCCAGCAGCCAAGAGAGGGGTCCCTACGAGCAGTACTTC.

The V and J genes are TRBV5-1 and TRBJ2-5; D might be TRBD2 (5 bases). Germline V gene data show CDR1 as SGHRS and CDR2 as YFSETQ. V lost 4 bases and J lost 2, with 12 bases in between. This CDR3 has 14 residues. The CDR3 DNA reads TGCGCCAGCAGCCCACTAGTGGGGCAAGAGACCCAGTACTTC. Protein product: CASSPLVGQETQYF.

In its sample, this clonotype was seen a few times. The chain links TRBV12-3 or TRBV12-4 to TRBJ2-2, with TRBD2 matching over 7 bases. V dropped 4 bases and J dropped 0; count of bases not matched to a gene: 2. This CDR3 comprises 15 residues. This CDR3 reads CASSSGGTNTGELFF. DNA for the CDR3: TGTGCCAGCAGTTCCGGGGGGACGAACACCGGGGAGCTGTTTTTT.